The 24 T cell receptor beta chains presented below share a single source sample, sequenced in a study of identical twins. Each CDR3 protein is one row after TCRdb ran MiXCR on the 5' RACE reads. The sample carries 1.5 million to 2 million distinct CDR3 sequences, about 30% recorded once. Sequences were obtained from cord blood. These receptors came from a newborn girl in good health.

The gene calls are TRBV5-1 and TRBJ1-4, with TRBD1 identical over 7 bases. CDR3 length: 17 amino acids. Trimming removed 1 base from V and 4 bases from J; junction bases left unmatched: 10. Per the germline V gene, CDR1 is SGHRS and CDR2 is YFSETQ. The CDR3 region has the DNA TGCGCCAGCAGCTTGAAGAGGGGACAGATCAATAATGAAAAACTGTTTTTT. Its protein product is CASSLKRGQINNEKLFF.

V and J are TRBV7-6 and TRBJ2-1, with D possibly being TRBD1 or TRBD2 (5 bases each). The DNA matches TRBJ2-7 better at its end, which makes the J call doubtful. The germline gives CDR1 SGHVS, CDR2 FNYEAQ. This CDR3 spans 15 amino acids. In nucleotides, the CDR3 is TGTGCCAGCAGCGTCCGGGACCACTCCTACAATGAGCAGTACTTC. Encoded protein: CASSVRDHSYNEQYF.

The chain couples TRBV20-1 to TRBJ2-1, with 14 positions matching TRBD2. V shed 0 bases, J shed 7 bases, and the junction held 8 bases outside the gene matches. Germline V gives CDR1 DFQATT, CDR2 SNEGSKA (reference sequence). The CDR3 contains 17 residues. The CDR3 coding sequence is TGCAGTGCTAGAGATCTTGGGACTAGCGGGAGAGGGAATGAGCAGTTCTTC. Translation gives CSARDLGTSGRGNEQFF.

The rearrangement joins TRBV28 to TRBJ1-2; D is unresolved. The V gene's germline CDR1 is MDHEN and CDR2 SYDVKM. With 3 bases removed from V and 8 bases from J, the gap between germline ends came to 10 bases. The CDR3 is 12 residues long. The CDR3 here is CASSFPSRGYTF. As DNA, the CDR3 is TGTGCCAGCAGTTTCCCCTCTCGCGGCTACACCTTC.

Note on this clonotype: The junction departs from germline at one end; a sequencing error may be responsible. CDR3 loop: CATSGQGSGNTIYF. CDR3 nucleotides: TGTGCCACCAGTGGACAGGGGTCTGGAAACACCATATATTTT. The rearrangement links TRBV10-3 to TRBJ1-3; 9 bases line up with TRBD1. Per the germline V gene, CDR1 is ENHRY and CDR2 is SYGVKD. This CDR3 region has 14 residues.

This chain connects TRBV7-9 to TRBJ1-1, with 9 bases fitting TRBD1. Trimming cost V 1 base and J 3 bases; bases outside gene matches: 3. CDR1 and CDR2 from the germline V gene are SEHNR and FQNEAQ (reference sequence). This CDR3 is built from 15 residues. This CDR3 reads CASSLVQGAYTEAFF. Written as DNA, the CDR3 is TGTGCCAGCAGCTTAGTACAGGGGGCTTACACTGAAGCTTTCTTT.

This clonotype was found a few times. The chain joins TRBV11-2 to TRBJ2-4; the match to TRBD2 covers 9 bases. The junction had 9 bases not matched to a gene; V was cut back by 1 base and J by 2 bases. CDR3 size: 18 residues. The germline V gene encodes CDR1 SGHAT and CDR2 FQNNGV. In DNA, the CDR3 is TGTGCCAGCAGCTTAGTTTTCCCTAGCGGGATGACCAAAAACATTCAGTACTTC. It specifies CASSLVFPSGMTKNIQYF.

This clonotype was observed a handful of times. CDR3 in amino acids: CASSQLNRLAKNTEAFF. As DNA, the CDR3 is TGCGCCAGCAGCCAACTTAATCGCTTGGCCAAGAACACTGAAGCTTTCTTT. The V and J genes are TRBV4-1 and TRBJ1-1, with D hard to call. The CDR3 spans 17 residues. Germline CDR1 and CDR2: MGHRA and YSYEKL. V was clipped by 2 bases and J by 1 base, with 17 bases between them.

This clonotype was counted only a few times. The chain carries TRBV10-3 and TRBJ2-5; no clear D gene. Per the germline V gene, CDR1 is ENHRY and CDR2 is SYGVKD. This CDR3 has 12 residues. V was pared by 7 bases and J by 5 bases, with 11 bases between. CDR3 bases: TGTGCCATCACCCTAGATCCGGAGACCCAGTACTTC. It yields the protein CAITLDPETQYF.

V usage is TRBV27 and J usage is TRBJ2-7; D gene uncertain. The CDR3 is 12 amino acids. V lost 4 bases to trimming and J lost 6 bases, with 10 bases between them. Germline values: CDR1 MNHEY, CDR2 SMNVEV (reference sequence). The CDR3 nucleotides read TGTGCCAGCAGTTCTCATACTCCCGAGCAGTACTTC. Protein sequence: CASSSHTPEQYF.

The chain recombines TRBV20-1 with TRBJ2-7; the D gene is possibly TRBD1 (6 bases). The ends were cut back, 6 bases at V and 3 bases at J, with 15 bases in the middle. CDR1 and CDR2 (germline): DFQATT, SNEGSKA (reference sequence). The CDR3 consists of 13 residues. CDR3 region: CSAEPSQGYEQYF. DNA for the CDR3: TGCAGTGCCGAACCCTCACAGGGCTACGAGCAGTACTTC.

V and J are TRBV2 and TRBJ2-7; D possibly corresponds to TRBD1 (5 bases). The germline CDR1 and CDR2 sequences are SNHLY and FYNNEI. With 3 bases removed from V and 0 bases from J, the gap between germline ends came to 12 bases. The CDR3 consists of 15 residues. The CDR3 spells CASSDGQGGSYEQYF. DNA for the CDR3: TGTGCCAGCAGTGATGGGCAGGGCGGCTCCTACGAGCAGTACTTC.

The chain employs TRBV7-9 and TRBJ2-4, with 7 positions matching TRBD1. The end of the DNA fits TRBJ2-5 better, so the J call may be wrong. Germline CDR1 and CDR2: SEHNR and FQNEAQ (reference sequence). The CDR3 has 16 amino acids. This CDR3 is CASSFTGTDLKETQYF. The CDR3 DNA reads as TGTGCCAGCAGCTTTACCGGGACAGACTTGAAAGAGACCCAGTACTTC.

This clonotype occurred once. A read error may produce the germline difference seen at one junction end. The chain is built from TRBV12-3 or TRBV12-4 and TRBJ1-2, with 7 bases matching TRBD1. The CDR3 spans 14 residues. CDR3 sequence reads: CASSKTGFGYGHTF. The CDR3 bases are TGTGCCAGCAGCAAGACAGGGTTTGGATATGGCCACACCTTC.

This clonotype turned up a few times. CDR3 coding DNA: TGTGCCAGCAGTTTAGCCAGGGGAGGGGTTTACGAGCAGTACTTC. This codes for CASSLARGGVYEQYF. The V call is TRBV27, the J call TRBJ2-7; D might be TRBD2 (7 bases). The germline CDR1 and CDR2 sequences are MNHEY and SMNVEV (reference sequence). The CDR3 has 15 amino acids. Between the trimmed V and J ends, which lost 2 bases and 4 bases, there was a span of 15 bases.

This clonotype was recorded many times. The V call is TRBV4-2, the J call TRBJ2-5; TRBD2 matches at 9 bases. Germline CDR1 and CDR2: LGHNA and YNFKEQ. The V and J ends lost 4 bases and 2 bases, in that order; junction bases with no gene match: 5. The CDR3 runs to 15 residues. The CDR3 protein is CASSPTSGLQETQYF. As DNA, the CDR3 is TGTGCCAGCAGCCCGACTAGCGGCCTTCAAGAGACCCAGTACTTC.

The V and J genes are TRBV20-1 and TRBJ2-1, with TRBD2 matching 9 bases. Trimming cost V 0 bases and J 3 bases; bases outside gene matches: 3. There are 15 residues in the CDR3. The germline V gene has CDR1 DFQATT and CDR2 SNEGSKA (reference sequence). The CDR3 bases are TGCAGTGCTAGAGATCTTAGCGGGAGCTACAATGAGCAGTTCTTC. It translates to CSARDLSGSYNEQFF.

This chain joins TRBV4-1 and TRBJ2-3, with D possibly being TRBD1 (5 bases). The germline V gene encodes CDR1 MGHRA and CDR2 YSYEKL. Deletions cut 1 base from V and 3 bases from J, with 8 bases between. The CDR3 contains 14 residues. The CDR3 here is CASSQGRVTDTQYF. The CDR3 bases are TGCGCCAGCAGCCAAGGCAGGGTTACAGATACGCAGTATTTT.

A remark on this clonotype: A much more abundant neighbour one base away suggests this may be a read error. The rearrangement uses TRBV11-2 and TRBJ1-2, with no clear D. This CDR3 contains 13 residues. Germline loops: CDR1 SGHAT, CDR2 FQNNGV. Here the CDR3 reads CASGLDRANGYTF. As DNA, the CDR3 is TGTGCCAGCGGCTTAGATCGAGCTAATGGCTACACCTTC.

This clonotype has only a few counts. This chain connects TRBV20-1 to TRBJ2-3, with 7 bases matching TRBD1. Germline CDR1 DFQATT, CDR2 SNEGSKA (reference sequence). J was trimmed by 6 bases and V by 4 bases; bases with no gene match: 1. The CDR3 contains 11 residues. The DNA for the CDR3 is TGCAGTGCTAAACAGGGGGATACGCAGTATTTT. It encodes CSAKQGDTQYF.

This sequence joins TRBV5-1 and TRBJ1-1, with D possibly TRBD1 on 6 matching bases. The V and J ends lost 0 bases and 3 bases respectively, with 12 bases between them. This CDR3 is 15 amino acids long. The germline gives CDR1 SGHRS, CDR2 YFSETQ. CDR3 coding DNA: TGCGCCAGCAGCTTGGTCGGACAGTTGTACACTGAAGCTTTCTTT. It encodes CASSLVGQLYTEAFF.

This clonotype was detected a few times. The V gene is TRBV12-3 or TRBV12-4, the J gene TRBJ2-6; possibly TRBD1 or TRBD2 for D (5 bases each). CDR3 length: 18 residues. The V gene lost 3 bases and the J gene lost 0 bases, with 15 bases spanning the gap. CDR3 DNA sequence: TGTGCCAGCAGTTTGTCTGGGGGAAGTCTCTCTGGGGCCAACGTCCTGACTTTC. Translation: CASSLSGGSLSGANVLTF.

The chain carries TRBV9 and TRBJ1-4; D is unresolved. The germline V gene has CDR1 SGDLS and CDR2 YYNGEE. CDR3 size: 14 residues. V shed 5 bases and J shed 1 base, with 9 bases lying between them. CDR3 in DNA: TGTGCCAGCAGTCACGGTGTAACTAATGAAAAACTGTTTTTT. Translated, it gives CASSHGVTNEKLFF.

The chain uses TRBV27 and TRBJ1-2, with D possibly matching TRBD1 (6 bases). V shed 6 bases and J shed 8 bases, with 16 bases lying between them. CDR3 length: 13 residues. Germline V gene data show CDR1 as MNHEY and CDR2 as SMNVEV (reference sequence). The CDR3 loop reads CASRQTGLGGYTF. The CDR3 DNA reads as TGTGCCAGCAGACAAACAGGGCTGGGGGGCTACACCTTC.